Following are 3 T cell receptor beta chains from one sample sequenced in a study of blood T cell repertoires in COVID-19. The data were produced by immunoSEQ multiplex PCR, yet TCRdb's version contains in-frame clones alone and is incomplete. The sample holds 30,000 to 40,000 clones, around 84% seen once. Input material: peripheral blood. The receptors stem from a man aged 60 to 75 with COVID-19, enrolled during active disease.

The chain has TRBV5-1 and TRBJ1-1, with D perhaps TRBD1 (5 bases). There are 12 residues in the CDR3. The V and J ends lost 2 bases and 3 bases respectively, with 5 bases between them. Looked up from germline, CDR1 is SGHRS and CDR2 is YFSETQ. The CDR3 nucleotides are TGCGCCAGCAGCTTAGGGGACACTGAAGCTTTCTTT. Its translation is CASSLGDTEAFF.

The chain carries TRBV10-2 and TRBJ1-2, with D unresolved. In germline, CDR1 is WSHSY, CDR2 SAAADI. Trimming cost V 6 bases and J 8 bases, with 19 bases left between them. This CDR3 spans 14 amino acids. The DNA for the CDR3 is TGCGCCAGCAGCTCCCCCGCGCTCATTGAAGGCTACACCTTC. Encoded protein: CASSSPALIEGYTF.

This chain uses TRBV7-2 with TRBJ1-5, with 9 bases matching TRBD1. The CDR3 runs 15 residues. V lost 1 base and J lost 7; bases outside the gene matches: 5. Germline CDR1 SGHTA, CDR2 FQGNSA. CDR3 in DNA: TGTGCCAGCAGCTTAGTGGACAGGGGCGACCAGCCCCAGCATTTT. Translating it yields CASSLVDRGDQPQHF.